This is a list of T cell receptor beta chains from one sample in a study of cytomegalovirus exposure and HLA in healthy donors. Libraries were prepared by immunoSEQ multiplex PCR; TCRdb keeps only in-frame clonotypes and omits some of them. The repertoire holds about 95,000 clones, with about 70% as singletons. The sequencing input was PBMCs. All receptors come from a man aged 55-75 years in good health and CMV-seronegative. Both conserved end residues are trimmed from each CDR3. Each record gives: CDR3 protein, V gene, CDR3 length, D gene, J gene. The D gene is left open where the match is weak.

cdr3_aa: ASSPGLAGGYEQY
v_call: TRBV2
cdr3_length: 13
d_call: TRBD2
j_call: TRBJ2-7

cdr3_aa: ASSFQGGQPQH
v_call: TRBV27
cdr3_length: 11
d_call: NA
j_call: TRBJ1-5

cdr3_aa: ASSILPGQGISPLH
v_call: TRBV19
cdr3_length: 14
d_call: TRBD1
j_call: TRBJ1-6

cdr3_aa: ASSTPGGSREKLF
v_call: TRBV5-8
cdr3_length: 13
d_call: TRBD1
j_call: TRBJ1-4

cdr3_aa: ASSVTSSFSYEQY
v_call: TRBV5-1
cdr3_length: 13
d_call: NA
j_call: TRBJ2-7

cdr3_aa: ASSPQGGTEAF
v_call: TRBV18
cdr3_length: 11
d_call: TRBD1
j_call: TRBJ1-1

cdr3_aa: ASSEGLAGAGLETQY
v_call: TRBV10-1
cdr3_length: 15
d_call: TRBD2
j_call: TRBJ2-5

cdr3_aa: ASSLALGQGYGYT
v_call: TRBV7-9
cdr3_length: 13
d_call: TRBD1
j_call: TRBJ1-2

cdr3_aa: ASSLNFRDQPQH
v_call: TRBV27
cdr3_length: 12
d_call: NA
j_call: TRBJ1-5

cdr3_aa: ASSLVLAWGRGETQY
v_call: TRBV5-8
cdr3_length: 15
d_call: NA
j_call: TRBJ2-5

cdr3_aa: ASSVGTSPGYT
v_call: TRBV2
cdr3_length: 11
d_call: NA
j_call: TRBJ1-2

cdr3_aa: ASRPGTTDVDT
v_call: TRBV7-9
cdr3_length: 11
d_call: NA
j_call: TRBJ1-2

cdr3_aa: ASSPGAGLDEKLF
v_call: TRBV18
cdr3_length: 13
d_call: NA
j_call: TRBJ1-4

cdr3_aa: ATTGRSSYNSPLH
v_call: TRBV6-5
cdr3_length: 13
d_call: NA
j_call: TRBJ1-6